These 32 T cell receptor beta chains were sequenced from one sample in a study of T cell repertoires in cytomegalovirus infection. TCRdb redid the calling of the reads with MiXCR, one entry per CDR3 protein. The sample lists about 600,000 distinct CDR3 sequences, roughly a quarter occurring once. Sequenced: CD8+ T cells from PBMCs. The receptors come from a human donor in good health (CMV status not recorded). Some clones in this sample may be carry-over from other donors' samples.

The V call is TRBV28, the J call TRBJ2-1, with D unresolved. V lost 1 base and J 8 bases, leaving 15 bases between the germline ends. The germline V gene has CDR1 MDHEN and CDR2 SYDVKM. This CDR3 has 15 amino acids. In DNA, the CDR3 is TGTGCCAGCAGTTTATTGGCGGTGGCGGATGATGAGCAGTTCTTC. Amino acid sequence: CASSLLAVADDEQFF.

The chain combines TRBV7-9 with TRBJ1-1; tentatively, D is TRBD1 (6 bases). This CDR3 spans 12 amino acids. The germline V gene encodes CDR1 SEHNR and CDR2 FQNEAQ (reference sequence). V was shortened by 11 bases and J by 5 bases, with 15 bases between the two germline ends. This chain's CDR3 is CAFGTTWTEAFF. The CDR3 nucleotides are TGTGCCTTCGGGACAACGTGGACTGAAGCTTTCTTT.

The table lists this clonotype with many counts. J is TRBJ2-7 and V is TRBV7-2, with D maybe TRBD1 (5 bases). V lost 6 bases and J lost 2, with 14 bases in between. Germline CDR1 reads SGHTA; CDR2 reads FQGNSA. This CDR3 comprises 14 residues. The CDR3 nucleotides read TGTGCCAGCAGTCTAGGGGCAGGAGCCTACGAGCAGTACGTC. Amino acid sequence: CASSLGAGAYEQYV.

This clonotype was seen at least ten times. The chain is built from TRBV7-8 and TRBJ1-5, with D possibly matching TRBD1 (6 bases). This CDR3 spans 15 amino acids. The V end was cut by 3 bases, the J end by 1 base, with 10 bases between. The V gene's germline CDR1 is SGHVS and CDR2 FQNEAQ. The CDR3 region is CASSLGTGSNQPQHF. In nucleotides, the CDR3 is TGTGCCAGCAGCTTGGGTACAGGGAGCAATCAGCCCCAGCATTTT.

V and J are TRBV6-6 and TRBJ2-3, with D maybe TRBD2 (5 bases). This CDR3 has 16 residues. Trimming took 7 bases from V and 0 from J, leaving 17 bases between them. Germline CDR1 is MNHNY and CDR2 is SVGAGI (reference sequence). For the CDR3, the DNA is TGTGCCAGCACATTAAGAAGCGGAGAGAGCACAGATACGCAGTATTTT. Protein: CASTLRSGESTDTQYF.

This clonotype was observed a handful of times. This sequence joins TRBV5-4 and TRBJ1-1; TRBD1 matches 8 bases. From germline, CDR1 is SGHNT and CDR2 YYREEE (reference sequence). The CDR3 sequence is 14 residues long. V lost 2 bases, J lost 6 bases, and 6 bases stayed unmatched. The CDR3 sequence is CASSFGQGGAEAFF. CDR3 DNA: TGTGCCAGCAGCTTTGGACAGGGTGGCGCTGAAGCTTTCTTT.

Only a few counts were recorded for this clonotype. This sequence joins TRBV19 and TRBJ2-5, with 12 nucleotides matching TRBD2. This CDR3 region has 14 residues. V dropped 5 bases and J dropped 7; count of bases not matched to a gene: 5. Germline CDR1 LNHDA, CDR2 SQIVND (reference sequence). CDR3: CASSGLAGPGTQYF. The DNA for the CDR3 is TGTGCCAGTAGTGGACTAGCGGGACCGGGGACCCAGTACTTC.

This chain joins TRBV7-6 and TRBJ2-2, with 10 positions matching TRBD2. V dropped 7 bases and J dropped 1; count of bases not matched to a gene: 6. From germline, CDR1 is SGHVS and CDR2 FNYEAQ. The CDR3 runs to 16 residues. The CDR3 DNA reads TGTGCCAGCAACCCCGCTAGCGGGGGGAACACCGGGGAGCTGTTTTTT. Its protein is CASNPASGGNTGELFF.

This clonotype was seen a handful of times. The rearrangement uses TRBV6-1 and TRBJ2-1, with 9 bases lining up with TRBD1. V dropped 10 bases and J dropped 4; count of bases not matched to a gene: 11. The length of the CDR3 is 15 residues. Germline V gene data show CDR1 as MNHNS and CDR2 as SASEGT. CDR3 sequence reads: CATTLTGGPYNEQFF. The CDR3 DNA is TGTGCCACCACCCTGACAGGGGGGCCATACAATGAGCAGTTCTTC.

Note on this clonotype: A much larger clonotype is one base distant, so this may be a read error. CDR3 nucleotide sequence: TGTGCCAGCAGCTCGACAGGGGGGTGCACTGAAGCTTTCTTT. Its protein is CASSSTGGCTEAFF. This chain uses TRBV28 with TRBJ1-1, with 9 bases aligning to TRBD1. The CDR3 length is 14 residues. Germline CDR1 MDHEN, CDR2 SYDVKM. V trimming: 6 bases; J trimming: 4 bases; junction bases outside the gene matches: 6.

This clonotype came up a few times. This sequence joins TRBV24-1 and TRBJ2-3; D is unresolved. This CDR3 region has 14 residues. V was cut by 3 bases and J by 5 bases, with 11 bases left in between. CDR1 and CDR2 (germline): KGHDR, SFDVKD. DNA for the CDR3: TGTGCCACCAGTGATCCCCTAGGAAGAGATACGCAGTATTTT. This codes for CATSDPLGRDTQYF.

There are a few counts of this clonotype. This rearrangement joins TRBV5-6 to TRBJ2-3; 8 bases agree with TRBD2. This CDR3 spans 16 amino acids. V gave up 0 bases and J gave up 4 bases; unmatched junction bases: 7. Germline-derived CDR1 and CDR2 are SGHDT and YYEEEE. Here the CDR3 reads CASSLGTSPPADTQYF. The CDR3 nucleotides are TGTGCCAGCAGCTTGGGGACTAGCCCACCCGCAGATACGCAGTATTTT.

This clonotype was counted at least ten times. The chain recombines TRBV14 with TRBJ2-1, with 9 bases that match TRBD2. J was trimmed by 4 bases and V by 4 bases; bases with no gene match: 5. From germline, CDR1 is SGHDN and CDR2 FVKESK. CDR3 length equals 15 residues. The CDR3 DNA sequence: TGTGCCAGCAGCCCAACGACTAGCGGTTACAATGAGCAGTTCTTC. Amino acid sequence: CASSPTTSGYNEQFF.

This chain uses TRBV7-9 with TRBJ2-3; the match to TRBD1 covers 7 bases. V was pared by 5 bases and J by 1 base, with 6 bases of the junction left unmatched. The V gene's germline CDR1 is SEHNR and CDR2 FQNEAQ (reference sequence). CDR3 length: 15 amino acids. As DNA, the CDR3 is TGTGCCAGCAGCCCCGGGACAGCCGGCACAGATACGCAGTATTTT. The encoded protein is CASSPGTAGTDTQYF.

This clonotype was counted at least ten times. The chain uses TRBV25-1 and TRBJ2-7; 9 bases fit TRBD2. CDR3 length: 19 residues. Germline values: CDR1 MGHDK, CDR2 SYGVNS. Losses at the gene ends were 0 bases for V and 3 bases for J; bases not matched to a gene: 15. CDR3 DNA sequence: TGTGCCAGCAGTGAATATACGATTCCGGGTAGCGGGGGTCTCTACGAGCAGTACGTC. Protein product: CASSEYTIPGSGGLYEQYV.

This clonotype was counted many times. The chain employs TRBV7-2 and TRBJ2-1, with 8 bases lining up with TRBD2. Germline CDR1 is SGHTA and CDR2 is FQGNSA. Trimming at V came to 5 bases and at J to 8 bases, leaving 8 bases not matched to a gene. CDR3 length: 14 residues. The CDR3 nucleotides are TGTGCCAGCAGCCGAGAAGCGGGGGAATATGAGCAGTTCTTC. It translates to CASSREAGEYEQFF.

A note on this clonotype: A much larger clone differs by one base, so this may be a read error. The rearrangement joins TRBV6-5 to TRBJ2-1; weak D call: TRBD1 (6 bases). The CDR3 extends over 15 amino acids. Germline CDR1 reads MNHEY; CDR2 reads SVGAGI. The germline V and J ends were trimmed by 7 bases and 4 bases, with 17 bases remaining between them. Written as DNA, the CDR3 is TGTGCCAGCACCGAACAGGGTTTGGGTTACAATGAGCAGTTCTTC. Protein sequence: CASTEQGLGYNEQFF.

This clonotype was seen only a few times. At one boundary the junction diverges from the germline segment, which might be a read error. The rearrangement uses TRBV7-6 and TRBJ2-5; D may be TRBD1 or TRBD2 (5 bases each). Germline assignment: CDR1 SGHVS and CDR2 FNYEAQ. The CDR3 runs 14 residues. This CDR3 is CASSSEGYQETQYF. The DNA of the CDR3 is TGTGCTAGCAGCTCCGAGGGGTACCAAGAGACCCAGTACTTC. The whole variable domain, filled in from reference TRBV7-6 and TRBJ2-5, reads GAGVSQSPRYKVTKRGQDVALRCDPISGHVSLYWYRQALGQGPEFLTYFNYEAQQDKSGLPNDRFSAERPEGSISTLTIQRTEQRDSAMYRCASSSEGYQETQYFGPGTRLLVL.

Points on this clonotype: Mismatch with germline at one junction end may stem from a read error. The chain employs TRBV28 and TRBJ2-1; D possibly corresponds to TRBD1 (5 bases). Germline CDR1 reads MDHEN; CDR2 reads SYDVKM. This CDR3 has 15 residues. The CDR3 nucleotides read TGTGCCAGCAGTTTACAGGGTAGGTCCTACAATAAGCAGTTCTTC. Protein sequence: CASSLQGRSYNKQFF.

Only a few counts were recorded for this clonotype. V is TRBV14 and J is TRBJ1-1; 9 bases are a match to TRBD1. The CDR3 is 16 amino acids. In germline, CDR1 is SGHDN, CDR2 FVKESK. J lost 1 base, V lost 4 bases, and 7 bases had no gene match. CDR3 nucleotide sequence: TGTGCCAGCAGCCGAGAGACAGGGGGTACGAACACTGAAGCTTTCTTT. This encodes CASSRETGGTNTEAFF.

The CDR3 region is CASTPRSGGSYEQYF. The CDR3 DNA is TGTGCCAGCACCCCCCGAAGCGGGGGCTCCTACGAGCAGTACTTC. The V gene is TRBV6-2 or TRBV6-3, the J gene TRBJ2-7; 8 bases line up with TRBD2. This CDR3 contains 15 residues. V lost 7 bases to trimming and J lost 0 bases; unmatched junction nucleotides: 8. Germline V gene data show CDR1 as MNHEY and CDR2 as SVGEGT.

This clonotype was detected a few times. The chain employs TRBV29-1 and TRBJ1-1; D is possibly TRBD1 (6 bases). V lost 7 bases and J 0 bases, leaving 12 bases between the germline ends. Germline values: CDR1 SQVTM, CDR2 ANQGSEA. This CDR3 comprises 13 residues. CDR3 DNA: TGCAGCGGTTTAGGGGGGTTGAACACTGAAGCTTTCTTT. Its translation: CSGLGGLNTEAFF.

This clonotype was detected only a few times. The chain joins TRBV18 to TRBJ2-1; a possible D gene is TRBD1 (5 bases). Germline lookup yields CDR1 KGHSH and CDR2 LQKENI. There are 14 residues in the CDR3. V lost 0 bases, J lost 4 bases, and 7 bases lay in between. The chain's CDR3 is CASSPPGPYNEQFF. CDR3 bases: TGTGCCAGCTCACCACCGGGGCCTTACAATGAGCAGTTCTTC.

This clonotype was found many times. The chain has TRBV7-9 and TRBJ2-1; 13 bases map to TRBD2. The V segment lost 4 bases and the J segment 8 bases; nucleotides outside the gene matches: 11. Germline values: CDR1 SEHNR, CDR2 FQNEAQ (reference sequence). CDR3 size: 17 residues. As DNA, the CDR3 is TGTGCCAGCAGCTCTAGTACCACTAGCGGGGGGGCCGATGAGCAGTTCTTC. It specifies CASSSSTTSGGADEQFF.

This clonotype was detected many times. The V and J genes are TRBV6-6 and TRBJ1-1; D perhaps matches TRBD1 (6 bases). The CDR3 runs to 15 residues. Germline lookup yields CDR1 MNHNY and CDR2 SVGAGI (reference sequence). The V gene lost 5 bases and the J gene lost 1 base, with 14 bases spanning the gap. The CDR3 reads CASSQTGHWNTEAFF. The CDR3 DNA is TGTGCCAGCAGTCAAACGGGACACTGGAACACTGAAGCTTTCTTT.

This clonotype was counted many times. This chain uses TRBV12-3 or TRBV12-4 with TRBJ2-7, with D perhaps TRBD2 (5 bases). The V end lost 3 bases, the J end lost 1 base, and 7 bases lay between the germline ends. The CDR3 runs to 13 residues. The DNA for the CDR3 is TGTGCCAGCAGTTTCGGGGAGTCCTACGAGCAGTACTTC. Its translation is CASSFGESYEQYF.

This clonotype was recorded many times. The chain has TRBV5-4 and TRBJ2-3; weak D call: TRBD2 (5 bases). This CDR3 region has 14 residues. The ends were cut back, 5 bases at V and 2 bases at J, with 12 bases in the middle. Looked up from germline, CDR1 is SGHNT and CDR2 is YYREEE (reference sequence). The CDR3 sequence: CASRFLGDTDTQYF. In DNA form, the CDR3 reads TGTGCCAGCAGGTTTCTCGGGGACACAGATACGCAGTATTTT.

This clonotype was seen many times. The CDR3 spells CASSLPGLAGGRGTDTQYF. The CDR3 DNA reads as TGTGCCAGCAGCTTACCGGGACTAGCGGGGGGGCGGGGCACAGATACGCAGTATTTT. The chain links TRBV7-2 to TRBJ2-3, with 16 nucleotides matching TRBD2. V dropped 2 bases and J dropped 1; count of bases not matched to a gene: 6. Looked up from germline, CDR1 is SGHTA and CDR2 is FQGNSA. The length of the CDR3 is 19 residues.

This clonotype was recorded many times. The chain carries TRBV2 and TRBJ2-1, with D possibly TRBD2 on 5 matching bases. CDR1 is SNHLY, CDR2 FYNNEI, per germline. The V gene lost 3 bases and the J gene lost 6 bases, with 15 bases spanning the gap. The CDR3 length is 15 residues. The CDR3 region has the DNA TGTGCCAGCAGTGACTTGGCAGGAGCGGCCAATGAGCAGTTCTTC. It encodes CASSDLAGAANEQFF. Together with reference TRBV2 and TRBJ2-1, the CDR3 gives the full variable domain: EPEVTQTPSHQVTQMGQEVILRCVPISNHLYFYWYRQILGQKVEFLVSFYNNEISEKSEIFDDQFSVERPDGSNFTLKIRSTKLEDSAMYFCASSDLAGAANEQFFGPGTRLTVL.

J is TRBJ2-7 and V is TRBV7-9; D is possibly TRBD1 (6 bases). Trimming removed 5 bases from V and 2 bases from J, with 13 bases in between. This CDR3 has 14 residues. The germline CDR1 and CDR2 sequences are SEHNR and FQNEAQ (reference sequence). The CDR3 DNA follows: TGTGCCAGCAGCGCCTACAGGGATCCCTACGAGCAGTACTTC. Translation: CASSAYRDPYEQYF.

This clonotype was observed a handful of times. The rearrangement links TRBV4-2 to TRBJ1-1, with D possibly matching TRBD1 (5 bases). The V end was cut by 4 bases, the J end by 3 bases, with 15 bases between. CDR3 length: 15 residues. The germline gives CDR1 LGHNA, CDR2 YNFKEQ. CDR3 sequence: CASSPSSGGDTEAFF. CDR3 bases: TGTGCCAGCAGCCCGTCCAGCGGAGGGGACACTGAAGCTTTCTTT.

The chain carries TRBV12-3 or TRBV12-4 and TRBJ1-3; D is possibly TRBD1 (5 bases). The length of the CDR3 is 17 residues. V was trimmed by 4 bases and J by 0 bases, leaving 16 bases between them. This chain's CDR3 is CASSSPGRDFSGNTIYF. In DNA form, the CDR3 reads TGTGCCAGCAGTTCTCCGGGCAGGGACTTCTCTGGAAACACCATATATTTT.